The entry below describes one T cell receptor (beta chain). What it recognizes is unknown. The germline gene is not matched at one end of the junction; a read error may be the cause. Oncomine TCR Beta short-read sequencing was applied to DNA from cultured CD4+ T cells. MiXCR was run by TCRdb on the PCR reads, yielding one entry per CDR3 protein. The sample has fewer than 20,000 distinct CDR3 sequences, roughly 40% seen once. The data were taken from a study of vaccination and CD4 T cells after COVID-19. This CDR3 is built from 13 residues. The germline gives CDR1 LNHDA, CDR2 SQIVND (reference sequence). Time point denoted: late sampling 161 to 241 days after vaccination in a few convalescent patients. Treatment denoted: 10-day PBMC culture with coronavirus spike peptide pools or control peptides (ViraFEST assay).

V usage is TRBV19 and J usage is TRBJ1-2, with 8 bases aligning to TRBD1. The receptor was isolated from a human donor who had recovered from COVID-19. The source material was CD4+ T cells from blood, cultured in vitro, sampled about 7 months after SARS-CoV-2 vaccination. The CDR3 loop reads CASNEDRDRGYAF. The CDR3 DNA sequence: TGTGCCAGTAATGAGGACAGGGACCGGGGCTACGCCTTC. Full variable domain (outside the CDR3, taken from reference TRBV19 and TRBJ1-2): DGGITQSPKYLFRKEGQNVTLSCEQNLNHDAMYWYRQDPGQGLRLIYYSQIVNDFQKGDIAEGYSVSREKKESFPLTVTSAQKNPTAFYLCASNEDRDRGYAFGSGTRLTVV.